This TCR beta chain was recorded in a study of monozygotic twins with inflammatory bowel disease. Eight separate reactions for every sample produced the cDNA. TCRdb reprocessed the 5' RACE reads; each CDR3 protein has one entry and no DNA is given. In all, the sample yields around 190,000 distinct CDR3 sequences. A note on this clonotype: Its cognate antigen is unknown.

General study points: Relative clonotype sharing with others was diminished in IBD patients versus healthy twins, particularly with disease activity. A distinction between different T cell subtypes was not possible.

The CDR3 covers 13 residues. Germline V gene lookup returns CDR1 SQVTM and CDR2 ANQGSEA. The chain carries TRBV29-1 and TRBJ2-3; TCRdb designates TRBD1, a call that cannot be tested without DNA. What was sequenced was blood. This TCR was sampled from a human donor with ulcerative colitis or Crohn's disease, or a healthy co-twin of an affected twin (not recorded which). The CDR3 here is CSVVRQWSDTQYF.